The 29 T cell receptor beta chains below come from one sample, sequenced in a study of identical twins. Each CDR3 protein gets one entry after TCRdb re-called the 5' RACE reads with MiXCR. The repertoire holds some 560,000 distinct CDR3 sequences, with approximately 10% as singletons. The data were also submitted as part of a second study, on yellow fever vaccine responses in identical twins.

Sequencing used PBMCs. These receptors originate from a woman aged 18-29 years in good health.

This clonotype was counted ten times or more. The rearrangement uses TRBV7-8 and TRBJ2-1; D possibly corresponds to TRBD2 (5 bases). V lost 1 base and J 8 bases, leaving 12 bases between the germline ends. The CDR3 totals 14 residues. The V gene's germline CDR1 is SGHVS and CDR2 FQNEAQ. The CDR3 sequence is CASSLDGSLDEQFF. CDR3 DNA: TGTGCCAGCAGCTTAGATGGGAGCCTGGATGAGCAGTTCTTC.

V and J are TRBV29-1 and TRBJ2-7; TRBD2 agrees at 11 bases. Trimming removed 7 bases from V and 3 bases from J; junction bases left unmatched: 2. Germline V gives CDR1 SQVTM, CDR2 ANQGSEA. The CDR3 consists of 12 residues. The CDR3 protein is CSGLAGSYEQYF. DNA for the CDR3: TGCAGCGGACTAGCGGGAAGCTACGAGCAGTACTTC.

The gene calls are TRBV12-3 or TRBV12-4 and TRBJ2-2; D not certain. V was trimmed by 5 bases and J by 5 bases, leaving 12 bases between them. The CDR3 is 14 amino acids. CDR3 DNA sequence: TGTGCCAGCAGTACCAAGGGTCAAACCGGGGAGCTGTTTTTT. Its protein product is CASSTKGQTGELFF.

This clonotype was counted between two and nine times. J is TRBJ2-1 and V is TRBV4-3, with D perhaps matching TRBD2 (6 bases). The CDR3 extends over 15 amino acids. The V gene lost 4 bases and the J gene lost 6 bases, with 16 bases spanning the gap. From germline, CDR1 is LGHNA and CDR2 YSLEER. The CDR3 here is CASSPRLGASNEQFF. The CDR3 coding sequence is TGCGCCAGCAGCCCCCGACTAGGAGCTTCCAATGAGCAGTTCTTC.

The table lists this clonotype with many counts. The J gene is TRBJ1-1, the V gene TRBV20-1, with D hard to call. Germline CDR1 and CDR2: DFQATT and SNEGSKA (reference sequence). Trimming stripped 0 bases from V and 1 base from J, with 3 bases between. The CDR3 sequence is 12 residues long. This chain's CDR3 is CSAREGNTEAFF. The CDR3 nucleotides read TGCAGTGCTAGAGAGGGGAACACTGAAGCTTTCTTT.

Only a few counts were recorded for this clonotype. V gene TRBV6-1 combines with J gene TRBJ2-1, with D hard to call. The germline V and J ends were trimmed by 4 bases and 0 bases, with 22 bases remaining between them. The length of the CDR3 is 19 residues. Germline loops: CDR1 MNHNS, CDR2 SASEGT. CDR3 DNA sequence: TGTGCCAGCAGTGCCCCCCGCCTCTTGGGGTTAGGCTCCTACAATGAGCAGTTCTTC. Amino acids: CASSAPRLLGLGSYNEQFF.

This sequence joins TRBV6-1 and TRBJ2-3; 16 positions agree with TRBD2. The CDR3 length is 19 residues. V lost 6 bases and J lost 2; bases outside the gene matches: 11. Germline lookup yields CDR1 MNHNS and CDR2 SASEGT. CDR3 in DNA: TGTGCCAGCAGCCACCTGGGGACTAGCGGGAGGGGGCACACAGATACGCAGTATTTT. Translating gives CASSHLGTSGRGHTDTQYF.

The sample holds a few counts of this clonotype. The CDR3 DNA reads TGTGCCAGCAACAGGGTTTTAAATTCACCCCTCCACTTT. This encodes CASNRVLNSPLHF. The chain carries TRBV6-1 and TRBJ1-6, with a tentative D call TRBD1 (6 bases). This CDR3 has 13 amino acids. Trimming removed 7 bases from V and 7 bases from J, with 11 bases in between. Germline V gene sequence: CDR1 MNHNS, CDR2 SASEGT.

The rearrangement joins TRBV20-1 to TRBJ2-7; TRBD2 agrees at 10 bases. The length of the CDR3 is 13 residues. V trimming: 3 bases; J trimming: 7 bases; junction bases outside the gene matches: 6. Germline-derived CDR1 and CDR2 are DFQATT and SNEGSKA (reference sequence). This CDR3 is CSASRLAGVEQYF. The CDR3 DNA reads as TGCAGTGCTAGCCGTCTAGCGGGAGTTGAGCAGTACTTC.

The rearrangement joins TRBV29-1 to TRBJ2-7; 9 nucleotides match TRBD2. With 0 bases clipped from V and 1 base from J, the junction kept 4 bases outside the gene matches. Germline V CDR1 and CDR2: SQVTM, ANQGSEA. The CDR3 totals 15 residues. CDR3 nucleotides: TGCAGCGTTGAAGATGCGACTAGCGGTTCCTACGAGCAGTACTTC. This gives the protein CSVEDATSGSYEQYF.

The J gene is TRBJ2-3, the V gene TRBV30; no reliable D call. Trimming took off 2 bases at V and 1 base at J, with 13 bases between the two ends. CDR1 GTSNPN and CDR2 SVGIG come from the germline V gene (reference sequence). The CDR3 extends over 15 amino acids. CDR3 protein: CAWSTAVLGTDTQYF. The CDR3 bases are TGTGCCTGGAGTACCGCGGTCCTAGGCACAGATACGCAGTATTTT.

The table lists this clonotype with many counts. The chain employs TRBV5-1 and TRBJ2-7; D is uncertain. This CDR3 spans 14 amino acids. V was pared by 0 bases and J by 0 bases, with 7 bases between. Germline V CDR1 and CDR2: SGHRS, YFSETQ. CDR3 in amino acids: CASSLEALSYEQYF. For the CDR3, the DNA is TGCGCCAGCAGCTTGGAGGCCCTCTCCTACGAGCAGTACTTC.

This clonotype was seen many times. This sequence joins TRBV4-3 and TRBJ2-7, with a possible D match to TRBD2 (7 bases). Trimming removed 0 bases at V and 0 bases at J, with 12 bases between. Germline V gene lookup returns CDR1 LGHNA and CDR2 YSLEER. The CDR3 totals 16 residues. The CDR3 sequence: CASSQDGGGSSYEQYF. CDR3 DNA sequence: TGCGCCAGCAGCCAAGATGGGGGCGGGAGCTCCTACGAGCAGTACTTC.

This clonotype was recorded a few times. The V gene is TRBV5-1, the J gene TRBJ2-3, with D tentatively TRBD1 (5 bases). The V end was cut by 0 bases, the J end by 8 bases, with 7 bases between. Germline assignment: CDR1 SGHRS and CDR2 YFSETQ. The CDR3 sequence is 12 residues long. The CDR3 sequence: CASSLGQRTQYF. The CDR3 DNA sequence: TGCGCCAGCAGCTTGGGACAGCGTACGCAGTATTTT.

There are a few counts of this clonotype. The chain combines TRBV24-1 with TRBJ2-1; TRBD2 matches at 8 bases. V shed 3 bases, J shed 0 bases, and the junction held 6 bases outside the gene matches. The CDR3 sequence is 17 residues long. Germline CDR1 is KGHDR and CDR2 is SFDVKD. The CDR3 DNA reads TGTGCCACCAGTGATCCTACTAGCGGAGGCTCCTACAATGAGCAGTTCTTC. Amino acid sequence: CATSDPTSGGSYNEQFF.

This clonotype was counted many times. The chain recombines TRBV20-1 with TRBJ2-5; TRBD1 might be the D (5 bases). Trimming took off 4 bases at V and 3 bases at J, with 15 bases between the two ends. This CDR3 region has 14 residues. The germline gives CDR1 DFQATT, CDR2 SNEGSKA (reference sequence). CDR3 in amino acids: CSAIHPGKKETQYF. CDR3 in DNA: TGCAGTGCTATTCACCCAGGGAAGAAAGAGACCCAGTACTTC.

This clonotype has a count of ten or more. This sequence joins TRBV29-1 and TRBJ2-7; D uncertain. This CDR3 has 14 residues. CDR1 and CDR2 (germline): SQVTM, ANQGSEA. V lost 2 bases and J lost 0, with 11 bases in between. The CDR3 DNA follows: TGCAGCGTTGAAAAAGGCCAGGACTCCTACGAGCAGTACTTC. It yields the protein CSVEKGQDSYEQYF.

This clonotype has only a few counts. The chain combines TRBV7-6 with TRBJ2-3; possible D gene TRBD2, 5 bases. The CDR3 length is 15 residues. Germline V lookup: CDR1 SGHVS, CDR2 FNYEAQ. Trimming stripped 5 bases from V and 3 bases from J, with 15 bases between. For the CDR3, the DNA is TGTGCCAGCAGCCTGTGGACGGAGGATACAGATACGCAGTATTTT. This encodes CASSLWTEDTDTQYF.

The V and J genes are TRBV3-1 and TRBJ1-6; D is ambiguous. The CDR3 covers 15 residues. V was pared by 0 bases and J by 5 bases, with 8 bases between. Per germline, CDR1 LGHDT and CDR2 YNNKEL (reference sequence). The DNA of the CDR3 is TGTGCCAGCAGCCAAGATTTTGGGAATAATTCACCCCTCCACTTT. It is translated as CASSQDFGNNSPLHF.

The chain uses TRBV3-1 and TRBJ2-5; D may be TRBD1 (5 bases). Germline CDR1 is LGHDT and CDR2 is YNNKEL (reference sequence). V was trimmed by 1 base and J by 3 bases, leaving 12 bases between them. The CDR3 consists of 15 residues. Here the CDR3 reads CASSQVEGREETQYF. DNA of the CDR3: TGTGCCAGCAGCCAAGTGGAAGGCAGGGAAGAGACCCAGTACTTC.

The chain is built from TRBV7-2 and TRBJ2-3, with 9 bases identical to TRBD2. Trimming removed 5 bases from V and 5 bases from J; junction bases left unmatched: 8. The CDR3 is 15 residues long. Germline-derived CDR1 and CDR2 are SGHTA and FQGNSA. Here the CDR3 reads CASSATAGGVDTQYF. For the CDR3, the DNA is TGTGCCAGCAGCGCTACAGCGGGGGGTGTAGATACGCAGTATTTT.

The table lists this clonotype with a few counts. V is TRBV20-1 and J is TRBJ2-7; 8 bases map to TRBD1. CDR3 length: 13 amino acids. The trim removed 3 bases at V and 2 bases at J, leaving 3 bases unmatched. Germline V gene sequence: CDR1 DFQATT, CDR2 SNEGSKA (reference sequence). CDR3 sequence: CSARATGAYEQYF. The CDR3 DNA reads as TGCAGTGCTAGGGCGACAGGGGCCTACGAGCAGTACTTC.

The chain uses TRBV6-7 and TRBJ2-7; 11 positions match TRBD1. TRBV6-7 is marked as an open reading frame, function uncertain. The CDR3 contains 15 residues. V lost 5 bases, J lost 3 bases, and 6 bases stayed unmatched. The CDR3 protein is CASSTWGQGVYEQYF. The CDR3, as DNA: TGTGCCAGCAGTACGTGGGGACAGGGGGTCTACGAGCAGTACTTC.

This clonotype was found many times. V gene TRBV29-1 combines with J gene TRBJ2-7, with D perhaps matching TRBD2 (5 bases). Trimming left V 7 bases short and J 3 bases short, with 16 bases between. Germline V lookup: CDR1 SQVTM, CDR2 ANQGSEA. CDR3 length: 13 residues. The CDR3 nucleotides read TGCAGCGCCTCAAAGGACGGAGGCTACGAGCAGTACTTC. It is translated as CSASKDGGYEQYF.

This clonotype was seen a few times. The V call is TRBV27, the J call TRBJ2-7; 8 bases agree with TRBD1. Germline V gives CDR1 MNHEY, CDR2 SMNVEV (reference sequence). This CDR3 contains 15 residues. J was trimmed by 3 bases and V by 1 base; bases with no gene match: 5. The CDR3, as DNA: TGTGCCAGCAGTTTATACGGGACAGGAAACTACGAGCAGTACTTC. Amino acid sequence: CASSLYGTGNYEQYF.

The table lists this clonotype with many counts. The rearrangement uses TRBV5-1 and TRBJ2-1; TRBD1 agrees at 7 bases. This CDR3 has 16 amino acids. CDR1 is SGHRS and CDR2 is YFSETQ in the germline V gene. The junction had 10 bases not matched to a gene; V was cut back by 5 bases and J by 2 bases. The chain's CDR3 is CASSRTGATTYNEQFF. The CDR3 region has the DNA TGCGCCAGCAGTCGCACAGGGGCGACAACCTACAATGAGCAGTTCTTC. Supplemented by reference TRBV5-1 and TRBJ2-1, the full variable domain reads KAGVTQTPRYLIKTRGQQVTLSCSPISGHRSVSWYQQTPGQGLQFLFEYFSETQRNKGNFPGRFSGRQFSNSRSEMNVSTLELGDSALYLCASSRTGATTYNEQFFGPGTRLTVL.

This clonotype has at least ten counts. The chain combines TRBV5-1 with TRBJ2-1, with TRBD2 matching 11 bases. The length of the CDR3 is 16 residues. CDR1 SGHRS and CDR2 YFSETQ come from the germline V gene. Germline trimming cut 3 bases from V and 1 base from J; bases unmatched to any gene: 3. Here the CDR3 DNA reads TGCGCCAGCAGCTCTAGCGGGAGGAAGTCCTACAATGAGCAGTTCTTC. Its translation: CASSSSGRKSYNEQFF.

This clonotype was seen a few times. The chain couples TRBV4-1 to TRBJ2-1; 7 nucleotides align to TRBD1. This CDR3 is 16 amino acids long. The ends lost 4 bases at V and 8 bases at J; junction bases unmatched: 14. CDR1 is MGHRA and CDR2 is YSYEKL in the germline V gene. CDR3 sequence reads: CASSPTRDREVYEQFF. CDR3 coding DNA: TGCGCCAGCAGCCCAACCCGGGACAGAGAGGTCTATGAGCAGTTCTTC.

This clonotype was found many times. The CDR3 DNA sequence: TGCGCCAGCAGCCAATTCCAGGGCACTGAAGCTTTCTTT. This translates into CASSQFQGTEAFF. The genes are TRBV4-3 and TRBJ1-1; D may be TRBD1 (5 bases). The CDR3 is 13 amino acids. Trimming stripped 2 bases from V and 4 bases from J, with 8 bases between. Looked up from germline, CDR1 is LGHNA and CDR2 is YSLEER.